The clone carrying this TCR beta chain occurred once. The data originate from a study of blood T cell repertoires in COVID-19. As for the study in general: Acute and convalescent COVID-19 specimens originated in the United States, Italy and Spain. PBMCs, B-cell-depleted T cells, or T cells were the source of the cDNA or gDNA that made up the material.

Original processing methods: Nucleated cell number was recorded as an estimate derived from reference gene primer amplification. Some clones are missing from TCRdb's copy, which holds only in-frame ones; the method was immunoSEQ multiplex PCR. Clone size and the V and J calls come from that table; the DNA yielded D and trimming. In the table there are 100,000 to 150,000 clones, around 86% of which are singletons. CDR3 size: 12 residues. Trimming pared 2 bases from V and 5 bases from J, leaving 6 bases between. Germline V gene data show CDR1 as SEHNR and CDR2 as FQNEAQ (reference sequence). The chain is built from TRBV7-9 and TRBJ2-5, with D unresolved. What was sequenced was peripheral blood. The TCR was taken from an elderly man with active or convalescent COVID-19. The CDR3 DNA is TGTGCCAGCAGCTTATCCTACGAGACCCAGTACTTC. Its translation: CASSLSYETQYF.